This passage covers 20 T cell receptor beta chains from one sample sequenced in a study of blood T cell repertoires in COVID-19. Using immunoSEQ multiplex PCR, the repertoire was profiled, and TCRdb retains in-frame clones only, with some absent. In the table there are about 70,000 clones, 75% to 80% of which are singletons. Specimen: peripheral blood. The receptors originated from a woman in her fifties or sixties with acute or convalescent COVID-19.

The chain has TRBV7-2 and TRBJ2-2; TRBD2 aligns across 10 bases. Germline CDR1 reads SGHTA; CDR2 reads FQGNSA. V lost 2 bases to trimming and J lost 0 bases; unmatched junction nucleotides: 9. The CDR3 runs 19 residues. The CDR3 here is CASSLRLAGLQTNTGELFF. The DNA of the CDR3 is TGTGCCAGCAGCTTACGACTAGCGGGTCTCCAAACGAACACCGGGGAGCTGTTTTTT. The full variable domain, in which reference TRBV7-2 and TRBJ2-2 provide the parts outside the CDR3, is GAGVSQSPSNKVTEKGKDVELRCDPISGHTALYWYRQSLGQGLEFLIYFQGNSAPDKSGLPSDRFSAERTGGSVSTLTIQRTQQEDSAVYLCASSLRLAGLQTNTGELFFGEGSRLTVL.

In this sample, this clone turned up many times. V and J are TRBV27 and TRBJ1-6; the match to TRBD1 covers 7 bases. Germline V gene sequence: CDR1 MNHEY, CDR2 SMNVEV (reference sequence). The V segment lost 3 bases and the J segment 10 bases; nucleotides outside the gene matches: 6. The CDR3 covers 14 residues. CDR3 amino acids: CASSFRGGGSPLHF. The CDR3 DNA reads TGTGCCAGCAGTTTTAGAGGGGGCGGGTCACCCCTCCACTTT.

This clone showed up just a few times. This chain connects TRBV4-1 to TRBJ2-3; 9 bases match TRBD2. Germline V gene lookup returns CDR1 MGHRA and CDR2 YSYEKL. CDR3 length equals 16 residues. V shed 6 bases and J 0 bases; nucleotides not matched to a gene: 7. CDR3 bases: TGCGCCAGCAGTCTCTTAGCGGGGGCTAGCACAGATACGCAGTATTTT. This sequence encodes CASSLLAGASTDTQYF.

The chain uses TRBV6-1 and TRBJ2-4; D possibly corresponds to TRBD1 (6 bases). From germline, CDR1 is MNHNS and CDR2 SASEGT. V lost 2 bases to trimming and J lost 11 bases, with 13 bases between them. The CDR3 sequence is 13 residues long. The CDR3 loop is CASSERDTGLQYF. CDR3 DNA sequence: TGTGCCAGCAGTGAAAGGGACACCGGCCTTCAGTACTTC.

V gene TRBV6-5 combines with J gene TRBJ1-1, with D possibly TRBD1 on 5 matching bases. The CDR3 spans 15 residues. Germline loops: CDR1 MNHEY, CDR2 SVGAGI. Trimming removed 4 bases at V and 1 base at J, with 13 bases between. The DNA of the CDR3 is TGTGCCAGCAGTTCGCCGGGGGAGGAGAACACTGAAGCTTTCTTT. Translating it yields CASSSPGEENTEAFF.

The chain uses TRBV14 and TRBJ2-1; TRBD1 agrees at 7 bases. The CDR3 spans 16 residues. The germline CDR1 and CDR2 sequences are SGHDN and FVKESK. V lost 4 bases to trimming and J lost 2 bases; unmatched junction nucleotides: 8. The CDR3 protein is CASSLSPGQPYNEQFF. The DNA for the CDR3 is TGTGCCAGCAGCCTCTCACCGGGACAGCCCTACAATGAGCAGTTCTTC.

The chain has TRBV28 and TRBJ1-1; D possibly corresponds to TRBD1 (6 bases). CDR1 is MDHEN and CDR2 is SYDVKM in the germline V gene. V lost 6 bases and J lost 2, with 10 bases in between. The CDR3 length is 13 residues. The CDR3 bases are TGTGCCAGCAGCCGGACAGAAAACACTGAAGCTTTCTTT. It yields the protein CASSRTENTEAFF.

The chain carries TRBV28 and TRBJ2-7, with D maybe TRBD2 (5 bases). Trimming cost V 7 bases and J 1 base, with 20 bases left between them. The germline CDR1 and CDR2 sequences are MDHEN and SYDVKM. The CDR3 length is 16 residues. In nucleotides, the CDR3 is TGTGCCAGCAACCCCCTATCCTCGGAGGAATCCTACGAGCAGTACTTC. It yields the protein CASNPLSSEESYEQYF.

The V gene is TRBV5-1, the J gene TRBJ2-7; 9 bases agree with TRBD1. With V trimmed by 7 bases and J by 5 bases, 10 bases remained unmatched. The CDR3 length is 14 residues. Germline CDR1 is SGHRS and CDR2 is YFSETQ. DNA of the CDR3: TGCGCCAGCTCCCGGGACAGGGTCTTTGACGAGCAGTACTTC. It specifies CASSRDRVFDEQYF. The variable domain in full, completed from reference TRBV5-1 and TRBJ2-7, reads KAGVTQTPRYLIKTRGQQVTLSCSPISGHRSVSWYQQTPGQGLQFLFEYFSETQRNKGNFPGRFSGRQFSNSRSEMNVSTLELGDSALYLCASSRDRVFDEQYFGPGTRLTVT.

This rearrangement joins TRBV3-1 (or the pseudogene TRBV3-2) to TRBJ2-5; D is perhaps TRBD2 (6 bases). The CDR3 runs to 17 residues. Between the trimmed V and J ends, which lost 1 base and 4 bases, there was a span of 19 bases. The V gene's germline CDR1 is LGHDT and CDR2 YNNKEL (reference sequence). In DNA form, the CDR3 reads TGTGCCAGCAGCCAAGTATCGGGGACTCCGGGGACAGAGACCCAGTACTTC. Translating it yields CASSQVSGTPGTETQYF.

The V gene is TRBV19, the J gene TRBJ1-3; possibly TRBD1 for D (6 bases). Trimming removed 6 bases at V and 2 bases at J, with 11 bases between. The CDR3 extends over 14 amino acids. Germline CDR1 LNHDA, CDR2 SQIVND (reference sequence). In nucleotides, the CDR3 is TGTGCCAGTAGACCAGACAGGACTGGAAACACCATATATTTT. This codes for CASRPDRTGNTIYF.

The genes are TRBV2 and TRBJ1-5, with D possibly matching TRBD1 (6 bases). V lost 6 bases and J 4 bases, leaving 13 bases between the germline ends. The CDR3 consists of 14 residues. The germline V gene encodes CDR1 SNHLY and CDR2 FYNNEI. This CDR3 reads CASRPDRSNQPQHF. The CDR3 DNA is TGTGCCAGCAGGCCTGACAGGTCTAATCAGCCCCAGCATTTT.

This clone was detected only once. The rearrangement links TRBV5-1 to TRBJ2-3, with D perhaps matching TRBD1 (6 bases). Trimming left V 3 bases short and J 6 bases short, with 14 bases between. Germline V gene lookup returns CDR1 SGHRS and CDR2 YFSETQ. The CDR3 totals 14 residues. CDR3 sequence reads: CASSSGAPGDTQYF. CDR3 bases: TGCGCCAGCAGCTCAGGGGCGCCGGGGGATACGCAGTATTTT.

The rearrangement uses TRBV11-2 and TRBJ2-4; D remains unclear. CDR3 length equals 16 residues. Germline V CDR1 and CDR2: SGHAT, FQNNGV. Trimming pared 5 bases from V and 0 bases from J, leaving 14 bases between. CDR3: CASSPAQTQAKNIQYF. CDR3 nucleotide sequence: TGTGCCAGCAGCCCGGCTCAGACACAAGCCAAAAACATTCAGTACTTC.

The V and J genes are TRBV7-2 and TRBJ2-5; D may be TRBD2 (7 bases). Trimming pared 1 base from V and 5 bases from J, leaving 20 bases between. Germline CDR1 reads SGHTA; CDR2 reads FQGNSA. This CDR3 is built from 17 residues. This CDR3 is CASSLVGVARGGETQYF. As DNA, the CDR3 is TGTGCCAGCAGCTTAGTAGGGGTGGCCAGGGGAGGGGAGACCCAGTACTTC.

This clone turned up a few times. V usage is TRBV19 and J usage is TRBJ1-5; possibly TRBD1 for D (5 bases). The CDR3 extends over 15 amino acids. V was shortened by 3 bases and J by 6 bases, with 15 bases between the two germline ends. Germline V gene data show CDR1 as LNHDA and CDR2 as SQIVND (reference sequence). The DNA for the CDR3 is TGTGCCAGTAGTATCGATCCAGGGTTCGGTCAGCCCCAGCATTTT. Amino acid sequence: CASSIDPGFGQPQHF.

V gene TRBV9 combines with J gene TRBJ2-1; 7 bases align to TRBD2. The CDR3 totals 15 residues. Germline-derived CDR1 and CDR2 are SGDLS and YYNGEE. The J segment lost 4 bases and the V segment lost 3 bases, leaving 7 bases of the junction unmatched. CDR3 region: CASSDASGNYNEQFF. The CDR3 DNA reads TGTGCCAGCAGCGACGCTAGCGGCAATTACAATGAGCAGTTCTTC. Combining the CDR3 with reference TRBV9 and TRBJ2-1 gives the whole variable domain DSGVTQTPKHLITATGQRVTLRCSPRSGDLSVYWYQQSLDQGLQFLIQYYNGEERAKGNILERFSAQQFPDLHSELNLSSLELGDSALYFCASSDASGNYNEQFFGPGTRLTVL.

This chain links TRBV7-3 with TRBJ2-1; D possibly corresponds to TRBD2 (5 bases). The CDR3 spans 14 residues. V lost 5 bases and J lost 3, with 11 bases in between. The V gene's germline CDR1 is SGHTA and CDR2 FQGTGA. DNA of the CDR3: TGTGCCAGCAGCCCCGCGGGCTTCTACAATGAGCAGTTCTTC. Amino acid sequence: CASSPAGFYNEQFF.

This sequence joins TRBV5-5 and TRBJ1-6; TRBD1 agrees at 8 bases. The V segment lost 3 bases and the J segment 8 bases; nucleotides outside the gene matches: 4. Germline CDR1 reads SGHKS; CDR2 reads YYEKEE (reference sequence). The CDR3 totals 14 residues. CDR3 DNA: TGTGCCAGCAGCTCGGGGACAGGATATTCACCCCTCCACTTT. The encoded protein is CASSSGTGYSPLHF.

The chain is built from TRBV7-2 and TRBJ1-5; D remains unclear. The CDR3 is 17 residues long. Germline V lookup: CDR1 SGHTA, CDR2 FQGNSA. The V gene lost 2 bases and the J gene lost 0 bases, with 14 bases spanning the gap. The CDR3 reads CASSLTPGYYSNQPQHF. CDR3 DNA: TGTGCCAGCAGCTTAACACCGGGATACTATAGCAATCAGCCCCAGCATTTT.